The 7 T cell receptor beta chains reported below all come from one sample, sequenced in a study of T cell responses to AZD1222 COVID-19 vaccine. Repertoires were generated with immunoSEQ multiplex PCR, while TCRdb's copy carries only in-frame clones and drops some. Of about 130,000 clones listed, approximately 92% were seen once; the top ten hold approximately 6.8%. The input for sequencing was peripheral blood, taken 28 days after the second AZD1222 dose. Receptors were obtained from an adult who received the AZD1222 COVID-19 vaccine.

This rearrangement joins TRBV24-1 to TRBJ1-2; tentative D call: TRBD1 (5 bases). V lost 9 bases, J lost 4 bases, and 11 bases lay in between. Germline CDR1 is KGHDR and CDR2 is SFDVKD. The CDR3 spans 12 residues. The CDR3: CATSSGLYGYTF. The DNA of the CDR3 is TGTGCCACCTCCTCGGGACTCTATGGCTACACCTTC.

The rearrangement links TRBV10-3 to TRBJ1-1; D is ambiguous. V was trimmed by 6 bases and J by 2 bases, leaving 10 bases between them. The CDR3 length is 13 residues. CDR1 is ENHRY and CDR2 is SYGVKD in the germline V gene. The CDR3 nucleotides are TGTGCCATCAGCGCCCGGCCAAACACTGAAGCTTTCTTT. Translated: CAISARPNTEAFF.

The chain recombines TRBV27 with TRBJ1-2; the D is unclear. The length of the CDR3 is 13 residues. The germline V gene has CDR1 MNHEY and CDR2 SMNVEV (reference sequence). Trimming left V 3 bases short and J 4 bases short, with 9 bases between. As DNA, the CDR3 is TGTGCCAGCAGTTTCAATGGGTTCTATGGCTACACCTTC. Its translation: CASSFNGFYGYTF.

The CDR3 coding sequence is TGTGCCAGCAGAGAGAGGGGGGGTGGGTACAATGAGCAGTTCTTC. Translated: CASRERGGGYNEQFF. This chain uses TRBV27 with TRBJ2-1; maybe TRBD2 (7 bases). There are 15 residues in the CDR3. In germline, CDR1 is MNHEY, CDR2 SMNVEV (reference sequence). The V end was cut by 6 bases, the J end by 4 bases, with 16 bases between.

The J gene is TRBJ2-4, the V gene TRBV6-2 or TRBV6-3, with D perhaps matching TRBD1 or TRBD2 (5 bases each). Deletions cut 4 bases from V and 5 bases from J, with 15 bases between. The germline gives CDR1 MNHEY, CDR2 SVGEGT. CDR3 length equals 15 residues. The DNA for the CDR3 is TGTGCCAGCAGTTTAAAGGGACCAGGGCAAAACATTCAGTACTTC. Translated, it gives CASSLKGPGQNIQYF.

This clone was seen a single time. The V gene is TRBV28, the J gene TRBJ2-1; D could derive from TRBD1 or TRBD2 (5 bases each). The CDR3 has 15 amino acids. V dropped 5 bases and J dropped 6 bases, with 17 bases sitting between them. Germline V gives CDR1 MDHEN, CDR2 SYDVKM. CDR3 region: CASSRGGTPTNEQFF. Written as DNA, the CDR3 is TGTGCCAGCAGTCGCGGTGGGACCCCTACCAATGAGCAGTTCTTC. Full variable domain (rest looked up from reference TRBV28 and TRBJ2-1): DVKVTQSSRYLVKRTGEKVFLECVQDMDHENMFWYRQDPGLGLRLIYFSYDVKMKEKGDIPEGYSVSREKKERFSLILESASTNQTSMYLCASSRGGTPTNEQFFGPGTRLTVL.

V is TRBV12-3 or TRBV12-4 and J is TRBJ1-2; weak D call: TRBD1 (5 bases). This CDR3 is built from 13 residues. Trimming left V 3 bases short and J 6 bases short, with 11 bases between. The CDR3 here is CASSLGRENGYTF. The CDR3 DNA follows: TGTGCCAGCAGTTTGGGCAGGGAGAATGGCTACACCTTC.